The TCR beta chain under discussion was sequenced for a study of cytotoxic CD8 clonotypes in ibrutinib-treated CLL. Study context: Around 10 relapsed/refractory, some 16 treatment-naive; around 18 IGHV unmutated. An average of around 250,000 productive templates and 94,082 productive rearrangements was obtained per sample.

About this clone: The antigen is undetermined.

Germline loops: CDR1 MDHEN, CDR2 SYDVKM. With 5 bases clipped from V and 7 bases from J, the junction kept 8 bases outside the gene matches. This CDR3 is built from 14 residues. Findings and caveats of the study: The study found public clonotypes uncommon, contracting or stable on treatment. At ibrutinib response, clonality increased, and at progression it declined back toward baseline.

The data were produced by immunoSEQ multiplex PCR, yet TCRdb's version contains in-frame clones alone and is incomplete. The sample yields approximately 90,000 clones, roughly three quarters seen once. This TCR derives from a human donor with chronic lymphocytic leukemia. V and J are TRBV28 and TRBJ1-5; 7 bases line up with TRBD1. The specimen was PBMCs, collected after 24 months of ibrutinib treatment. The CDR3 reads CASSVTGFGQPQHF. CDR3 DNA: TGTGCCAGCAGTGTGACAGGGTTCGGACAGCCCCAGCATTTT.